The clone carrying this T cell receptor beta chain was seen a single time. After removal of 5 bases from V and 4 bases from J, the junction contained 8 bases not matched to a gene. The CDR3 is made up of 16 amino acids. CDR1 is LGHNA, CDR2 YSLEER, per germline. Repertoires were generated with immunoSEQ multiplex PCR, while TCRdb's copy carries only in-frame clones and drops some. The sample carries under 150,000 clones, 90% recorded once. The data originate from a study of blood T cell repertoires in COVID-19. Study-wide background: T cells, B-cell-depleted T cells, or PBMCs provided the cDNA or gDNA that served as material.

Sequencing was done on a sample of peripheral blood. This clonotype originated in a human donor with active COVID-19. The donor label of this sample is uncertain. J is TRBJ2-3 and V is TRBV4-3; 11 nucleotides align to TRBD2. DNA of the CDR3: TGCGCCAGCAGCGAAAATAGCGGGGGGGTCGCAGATACGCAGTATTTT. It is translated as CASSENSGGVADTQYF.